This entry describes one T cell receptor beta chain. No antigen is known for it. This entry is derived from a study of shared clonotypes between healthy human individuals. Study-wide results and caveats: Several donors shared approximately 5% of their naive CD4 clonotypes.

Trimming cost V 2 bases and J 5 bases, with 11 bases left between them. This CDR3 has 13 residues. Germline CDR1 is SGHRS and CDR2 is YFSETQ. The protocol was immunoSEQ multiplex PCR, while the TCRdb copy is restricted to in-frame clones and leaves out a portion. The sample contains about 1.1 million clones, roughly 80% of which appear only once. The chain joins TRBV5-1 to TRBJ2-7; possible D gene TRBD1, 6 bases. Material: memory CD4+ T cells from PBMCs. Subset in this sample: CD45RA-negative fraction. The receptor comes from a young man in good health. Some clones in this sample may be carry-over from other donors' samples. CDR3: CASSLTGTDEQYF. For the CDR3, the DNA is TGCGCCAGCAGCTTAACAGGGACCGACGAGCAGTACTTC. The full variable domain, its missing parts supplied by reference TRBV5-1 and TRBJ2-7, is KAGVTQTPRYLIKTRGQQVTLSCSPISGHRSVSWYQQTPGQGLQFLFEYFSETQRNKGNFPGRFSGRQFSNSRSEMNVSTLELGDSALYLCASSLTGTDEQYFGPGTRLTVT.